The source of this TCR beta chain is a study of blood T cells in healthy people across ages. In this sample, this clonotype turned up many times. For the second PCR, which ran for 7 to 11 cycles, a sample-barcoded 5' primer and a J-beta primer mix were used. TCRdb processed the 5' RACE reads anew with MiXCR; each CDR3 protein has one entry. The data contain about 1.8 million distinct CDR3 sequences, about 50% of them singletons. V was shortened by 4 bases and J by 1 base, with 10 bases between the two germline ends. The CDR3 sequence is 14 residues long. The sequencing sample was made of blood. The origin of this receptor is a woman in her thirties or forties in good health. The V gene is TRBV12-3 or TRBV12-4, the J gene TRBJ2-5; the D gene is possibly TRBD2 (5 bases). The CDR3 loop reads CASSYRGPQETQYF. The CDR3 nucleotides read TGTGCCAGCAGTTATCGGGGTCCCCAAGAGACCCAGTACTTC.